This TCR beta chain was captured in a study of post-analysis software for immune sequencing data. Background on the study: Disease trajectories encompassed relapsing-remitting, secondary progressive and progressive-relapsing multiple sclerosis. Study-level results: Controls had lower frequencies than patients of roughly five TRBV segments, which included TRBV5-6, TRBV5-1 and TRBV20-1.

The CDR3 is made up of 14 amino acids. Germline CDR1 is MNHEY and CDR2 is SVGAGI. Unique molecular identifiers were present in the TCR beta cDNA libraries. TCRdb used MiXCR to reprocess the PCR reads, holding one entry per CDR3 protein. The sample has about 400,000 distinct CDR3 sequences, approximately 38% seen once. With regard to this clonotype: The antigen remains undetermined. A read error is possible here, since a much larger clone lies one base away.

The TCR sequence derives from a girl aged 5-17 years with multiple sclerosis. The J gene is TRBJ2-7, the V gene TRBV6-5; 7 bases fit TRBD2. The assigned J gene may be wrong: the sequence end matches TRBJ2-5 better. Sequencing was performed on blood. CDR3 loop: CASRSPGRGVTQYF. The CDR3 DNA reads as TGTGCCAGCAGGTCCCCGGGGAGGGGAGTGACCCAGTACTTC.